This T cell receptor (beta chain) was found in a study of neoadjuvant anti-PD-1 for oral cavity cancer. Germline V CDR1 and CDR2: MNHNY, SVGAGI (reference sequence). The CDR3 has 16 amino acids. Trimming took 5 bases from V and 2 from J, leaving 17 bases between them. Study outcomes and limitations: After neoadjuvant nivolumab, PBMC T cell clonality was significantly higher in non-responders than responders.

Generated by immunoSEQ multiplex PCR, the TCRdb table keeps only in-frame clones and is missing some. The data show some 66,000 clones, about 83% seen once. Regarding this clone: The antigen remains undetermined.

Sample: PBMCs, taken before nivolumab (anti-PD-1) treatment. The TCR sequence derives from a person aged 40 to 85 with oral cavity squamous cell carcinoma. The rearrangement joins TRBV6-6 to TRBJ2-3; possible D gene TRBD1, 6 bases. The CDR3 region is CASSPISGTITDTQYF. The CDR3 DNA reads TGTGCCAGCAGTCCTATTTCCGGGACAATCACAGATACGCAGTATTTT.